Below are 3 T cell receptor beta chains sequenced from a single sample in a study of cytomegalovirus exposure and HLA in healthy donors. It was with 60 Vbeta and 13 Jbeta primers that the PCR ran. Data came from immunoSEQ multiplex PCR; TCRdb stores just in-frame clones and leaves some out. The sample features approximately 80,000 clones, with around 1.1% in its top ten. The sequenced sample was PBMCs. Receptors were obtained from a woman aged 25 to 45 in good health and CMV-seronegative.

V and J are TRBV29-1 and TRBJ2-1; TRBD1 matches at 7 bases. The CDR3 has 14 residues. Looked up from germline, CDR1 is SQVTM and CDR2 is ANQGSEA. Unmatched junction bases numbered 11, after V lost 5 bases and J lost 7 bases. In DNA form, the CDR3 reads TGCAGCGTTCCACGACAGGGAACGGGAAATGAGCAGTTCTTC. Its translation is CSVPRQGTGNEQFF.

The chain has TRBV5-4 and TRBJ2-7; 7 positions agree with TRBD1. Per germline, CDR1 SGHNT and CDR2 YYREEE (reference sequence). V was pared by 4 bases and J by 7 bases, with 5 bases of the junction left unmatched. The CDR3 is made up of 12 amino acids. CDR3 amino acids: CASSHGQEEQYF. The CDR3 nucleotides are TGTGCCAGCAGCCACGGACAGGAGGAGCAGTACTTC. The variable domain in full, with the rest retrieved from reference TRBV5-4 and TRBJ2-7, is ETGVTQSPTHLIKTRGQQVTLRCSSQSGHNTVSWYQQALGQGPQFIFQYYREEENGRGNFPPRFSGLQFPNYSSELNVNALELDDSALYLCASSHGQEEQYFGPGTRLTVT.

The V gene is TRBV5-5, the J gene TRBJ2-1; no clear D. This CDR3 spans 14 amino acids. Germline V lookup: CDR1 SGHKS, CDR2 YYEKEE (reference sequence). Trimming removed 4 bases at V and 3 bases at J, with 11 bases between. CDR3 coding DNA: TGTGCCAGCAGCCCCAGGCTAAACTACAATGAGCAGTTCTTC. This encodes CASSPRLNYNEQFF.